A selection of T cell receptor beta chains follows, all from one sample in a study of T cells expressing NK-cell markers. TCRdb reprocessed the 5' RACE reads, keeping one entry per CDR3 protein, no DNA. This sample's clone table lists about 140,000 distinct CDR3 sequences. The sample comprised blood T cells: a sorted CD56 or NKG2C T cell subset, CD4+ or CD8+ T cells, or bulk PBMC T cells (not recorded which). All receptors derive from a man younger than 35 in good health. The CDR3 runs from the conserved cysteine through the conserved F or W.

J,V,CDR3
TRBJ1-1,TRBV29-1,CSVDGTVTKNTEAFF
TRBJ2-1,TRBV25-1,CASIQGRKNNEQFF
TRBJ2-5,TRBV6-1,CASSGTSGSQETQYF
TRBJ1-2,TRBV5-4,CASSSRQGANYGYTF
TRBJ2-3,TRBV14,CASSQDGRAGYFTDTQYF
TRBJ1-5,TRBV6-5,CASSSPGQPQHF
TRBJ1-3,TRBV12-3/TRBV12-4,CASSFGGPGNTIYF
TRBJ2-1,TRBV29-1,CSVVGREGLNDEQFF
TRBJ2-1,TRBV29-1,CSVEDLGGTRSYNEQFF
TRBJ2-7,TRBV6-2/TRBV6-3,CASSPSPGGPYEQYF
TRBJ2-1,TRBV28,CASSFTLAGGLDNEQFF
TRBJ2-2,TRBV11-1,CASSAPLDVRANTGELFF
TRBJ2-1,TRBV12-3/TRBV12-4,CASSLGLADVYNEQFF
TRBJ2-7,TRBV28,CASSQLGEQYF
TRBJ2-1,TRBV11-1,CASSPPFNSEKSYNEQFF
TRBJ2-1,TRBV29-1,CSVEDPSGPILNEQFF
TRBJ2-1,TRBV24-1,CATSAYYNEQFF